This T cell receptor (beta chain) was sequenced in a study of blood T cell repertoires in COVID-19. V dropped 6 bases and J dropped 4 bases, with 12 bases sitting between them. CDR3 length equals 14 residues. The germline V gene has CDR1 SGHTA and CDR2 FQGNSA. Per the authors' pipeline: Amplification from reference gene primers served as the basis for estimated nucleated cell counts. Only in-frame clones appear in the TCRdb table, and some are missing; sequencing was by immunoSEQ multiplex PCR. V and J calls and clone size are given by that table; D and trimming were obtained from the DNA. The sample records roughly 190,000 clones, 86% being singletons.

The clonotype comes from a woman aged 55-75 years with COVID-19, enrolled during active disease. The chain joins TRBV7-2 to TRBJ1-4; no clear D. The sample was peripheral blood. As DNA, the CDR3 is TGTGCCAGCAGTTTTAAGTCGGGTAATGAAAAACTGTTTTTT. Residues: CASSFKSGNEKLFF.